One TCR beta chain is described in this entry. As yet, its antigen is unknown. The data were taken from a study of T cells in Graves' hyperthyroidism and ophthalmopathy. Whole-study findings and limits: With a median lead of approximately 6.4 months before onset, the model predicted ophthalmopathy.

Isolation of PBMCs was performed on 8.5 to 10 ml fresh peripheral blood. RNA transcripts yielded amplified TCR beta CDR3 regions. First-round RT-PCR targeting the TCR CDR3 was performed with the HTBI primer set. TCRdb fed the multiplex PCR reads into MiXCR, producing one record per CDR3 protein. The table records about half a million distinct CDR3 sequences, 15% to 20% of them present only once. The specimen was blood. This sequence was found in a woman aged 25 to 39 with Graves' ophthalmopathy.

CDR3 coding DNA: TGTGCCAGTAGTATGGATGTTTCAGCGGAGACTTACGAGCAGTACTTC. This sequence encodes CASSMDVSAETYEQYF. The rearrangement links TRBV19 to TRBJ2-7; TRBD2 might be the D (5 bases). Trimming removed 3 bases from V and 4 bases from J, with 19 bases in between. Looked up from germline, CDR1 is LNHDA and CDR2 is SQIVND (reference sequence). The CDR3 extends over 16 amino acids.